This TCR beta chain was identified during a study of blood T cell repertoires in COVID-19. Study as a whole: Specimens from acute and convalescent COVID-19 originated in the United States, Italy and Spain. Sources were T cells, B-cell-depleted T cells, or PBMCs; the material itself was cDNA or gDNA.

After removal of 5 bases from V and 8 bases from J, the junction contained 9 bases not matched to a gene. This CDR3 has 15 residues. Germline CDR1 reads SGHAT; CDR2 reads FQNNGV. Original methodology: The assay estimated nucleated cells by amplifying reference gene primers. Clones were read by immunoSEQ multiplex PCR, and TCRdb kept only the in-frame ones, dropping some. The V and J calls and clone size come from that table; D and trimming were worked out from the DNA. Of about 50,000 clones detected, 70% to 90% appear once; the ten largest clones hold approximately 14%. The material sequenced was peripheral blood. This receptor was taken from a human donor in a cohort sampled during active COVID-19. The donor label of this sample is uncertain. V and J are TRBV11-2 and TRBJ2-1, with 10 bases that match TRBD2. The CDR3 DNA sequence: TGTGCCAGCAGCCGAAGCGGGGGGGTTACGGATGAGCAGTTCTTC. It is translated as CASSRSGGVTDEQFF.